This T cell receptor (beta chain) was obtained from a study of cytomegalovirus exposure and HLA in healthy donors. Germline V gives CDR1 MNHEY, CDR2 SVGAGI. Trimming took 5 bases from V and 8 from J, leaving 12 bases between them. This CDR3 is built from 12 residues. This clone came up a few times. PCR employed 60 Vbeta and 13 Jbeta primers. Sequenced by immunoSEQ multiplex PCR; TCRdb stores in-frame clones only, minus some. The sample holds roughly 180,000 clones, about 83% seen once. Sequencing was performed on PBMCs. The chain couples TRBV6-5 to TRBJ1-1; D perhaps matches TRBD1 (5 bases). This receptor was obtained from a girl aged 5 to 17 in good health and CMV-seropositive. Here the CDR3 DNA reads TGTGCCAGCAGTGCGCAGGCAGGGGAAGCTTTCTTT. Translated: CASSAQAGEAFF.